The clone carrying this T cell receptor beta chain was picked up many times. Its cognate antigen is unknown. The CDR3 covers 13 residues. CDR1 is SEHNR, CDR2 FQNEAQ, per germline (reference sequence). With 1 base removed from V and 8 bases from J, the gap between germline ends came to 9 bases. These data are taken from a study of T cell repertoires in cytomegalovirus infection. For the study at large: Researchers turned to recently identified HLA-C-restricted CMV epitopes as well as well-studied HLA-B-restricted ones. Public TCR beta signatures provided an indication of both CMV infection and a matching HLA type.

Findings and caveats of the study: Within the response measured ex vivo, HLA-C-restricted CMV-specific TCR beta clonotypes were dominant. Accumulated public TCR beta family frequency recognized individuals carrying CMV together with the relevant HLA.

TCRdb processed the reads anew with MiXCR; each CDR3 protein has one entry. The table records about 83,000 distinct CDR3 sequences, more than 20% of them present only once. This chain joins TRBV7-9 and TRBJ2-1; no definite D call. The sample in question was CD8+ T cells from cultured PBMCs, obtained from culture after CMV antigen stimulation. This TCR was sampled from a human donor in good health (CMV status not recorded). Some clones in this sample may be carry-over from other donors' samples. The CDR3 nucleotides read TGTGCCAGCAGCTTAGTTACGGGCGATGAGCAGTTCTTC. Translating gives CASSLVTGDEQFF. The whole variable domain, remainder taken from reference TRBV7-9 and TRBJ2-1, is DTGVSQNPRHKITKRGQNVTFRCDPISEHNRLYWYRQTLGQGPEFLTYFQNEAQLEKSRLLSDRFSAERPKGSFSTLEIQRTEQGDSAMYLCASSLVTGDEQFFGPGTRLTVL.